The 20 T cell receptor beta chains below were found in one sample sequenced in a study of blood T cell repertoires in COVID-19. Profiled with immunoSEQ multiplex PCR; TCRdb holds only in-frame clones, not every one. The sample carries 200,000 to 250,000 clones, approximately 87% recorded once. Specimen: peripheral blood. The origin of the receptors is a man between 60 and 75 years old with acute or convalescent COVID-19.

This sequence joins TRBV6-2 or TRBV6-3 and TRBJ2-4; D perhaps matches TRBD1 (6 bases). The CDR3 contains 13 residues. Germline V gene data show CDR1 as MNHEY and CDR2 as SVGEGT. Between the trimmed V and J ends, which lost 4 bases and 6 bases, there was a span of 10 bases. CDR3 sequence (DNA): TGTGCCAGCAGTTCCGGGACACCAAACATTCAGTACTTC. It translates to CASSSGTPNIQYF.

J is TRBJ2-1 and V is TRBV25-1, with TRBD1 as a possible D gene (6 bases). V shed 2 bases and J shed 9 bases, with 17 bases lying between them. Germline CDR1 MGHDK, CDR2 SYGVNS. The CDR3 has 15 residues. Here the CDR3 DNA reads TGTGCCAGCAGTGAAACAGGCACGAAAGGGGGTGAGCAGTTCTTC. Its protein is CASSETGTKGGEQFF.

V is TRBV28 and J is TRBJ2-7; a weak D match, TRBD2 (5 bases). V shed 2 bases and J shed 3 bases, with 14 bases lying between them. This CDR3 is built from 15 residues. Germline loops: CDR1 MDHEN, CDR2 SYDVKM. CDR3 nucleotides: TGTGCCAGCAGTTTAATGATAACGGGATACTACGAGCAGTACTTC. Protein product: CASSLMITGYYEQYF.

This chain connects TRBV27 to TRBJ1-2; tentative D call: TRBD1 (5 bases). CDR3 length equals 16 residues. Germline V gene sequence: CDR1 MNHEY, CDR2 SMNVEV (reference sequence). Deletions cut 5 bases from V and 8 bases from J, with 24 bases between. The CDR3 DNA follows: TGTGCCAGCAGTGGCGGGACGGACCCAACGCCTGAGGGCTACACCTTC. It encodes CASSGGTDPTPEGYTF.

The chain couples TRBV27 to TRBJ1-6, with D uncertain. Germline-derived CDR1 and CDR2 are MNHEY and SMNVEV (reference sequence). The CDR3 is made up of 12 amino acids. V gave up 6 bases and J gave up 5 bases, with 5 bases separating them. This chain's CDR3 is CASRLNNSPLHF. DNA of the CDR3: TGTGCCAGCAGACTGAATAATTCACCCCTCCACTTT.

On this clone: One end of the junction fails to match germline, which may point to a read error. The chain recombines TRBV7-7 with TRBJ2-2; 10 bases are shared with TRBD1. This CDR3 spans 18 amino acids. CDR1 and CDR2 from the germline V gene are SSHAT and FNYEAQ (reference sequence). The chain's CDR3 is CASSLVPGQGSRTGELFF. The CDR3 DNA is TGTGCTAGCAGCTTGGTTCCGGGACAGGGGTCTCGGACCGGGGAGCTGTTTTTT.

The J gene is TRBJ2-1, the V gene TRBV21-1; TRBD2 is the table's D call, not checked against the DNA. TRBV21-1 is reported as a pseudogene. There are 15 residues in the CDR3. The CDR3 protein is CASSKETSGGNEQFF. CDR3 sequence (DNA): TGTGCCAGCAGCAAAGAGACTAGCGGGGGCAATGAGCAGTTCTTC.

The chain joins TRBV5-8 to TRBJ2-7; 13 bases are a match to TRBD2. The CDR3 totals 17 residues. V lost 3 bases and J lost 1; bases outside the gene matches: 7. Germline V gene data show CDR1 as SGHTS and CDR2 as YDEGEE. CDR3: CASSYRLAGGVSYEQYF. CDR3 in DNA: TGTGCCAGCAGCTATCGACTAGCGGGAGGTGTATCCTACGAGCAGTACTTC.

This chain uses TRBV24-1 with TRBJ2-3; D perhaps matches TRBD2 (6 bases). V dropped 5 bases and J dropped 6 bases, with 11 bases sitting between them. The CDR3 is 13 residues long. Germline assignment: CDR1 KGHDR and CDR2 SFDVKD. The CDR3, as DNA: TGTGCCACCAGTGGTCCTCTAGCGGATACGCAGTATTTT. Amino acid sequence: CATSGPLADTQYF.

The chain employs TRBV19 and TRBJ1-2; possibly TRBD1 for D (5 bases). CDR1 and CDR2 (germline): LNHDA, SQIVND (reference sequence). V was clipped by 7 bases and J by 8 bases, with 14 bases between them. There are 12 residues in the CDR3. The CDR3: CASIGGEVGYTF. CDR3 DNA: TGTGCCAGTATTGGAGGGGAGGTGGGCTACACCTTC.

The V call is TRBV7-9, the J call TRBJ2-1; TRBD2 is a possible D gene (5 bases). The CDR3 covers 15 residues. Germline V gene sequence: CDR1 SEHNR, CDR2 FQNEAQ (reference sequence). The V end was cut by 5 bases, the J end by 5 bases, with 16 bases between. CDR3 in DNA: TGTGCCAGCAGCCCCAGAGGGTTTGGTAACAATGAGCAGTTCTTC. Amino acids: CASSPRGFGNNEQFF.

The CDR3 here is CASSEGGRAYNEQFF. CDR3 coding DNA: TGTGCCAGCAGTGAAGGGGGGAGGGCCTACAATGAGCAGTTCTTC. This chain uses TRBV2 with TRBJ2-1; TRBD2 matches at 7 bases. J gave up 2 bases and V 1 base, and 2 bases lay outside the gene matches. Germline V gene sequence: CDR1 SNHLY, CDR2 FYNNEI. This CDR3 spans 15 amino acids. Full variable domain (outside the CDR3, taken from reference TRBV2 and TRBJ2-1): EPEVTQTPSHQVTQMGQEVILRCVPISNHLYFYWYRQILGQKVEFLVSFYNNEISEKSEIFDDQFSVERPDGSNFTLKIRSTKLEDSAMYFCASSEGGRAYNEQFFGPGTRLTVL.

J is TRBJ1-3 and V is TRBV14; TRBD1 matches 7 bases. The CDR3 extends over 16 amino acids. V lost 6 bases and J lost 0; bases outside the gene matches: 8. Germline V CDR1 and CDR2: SGHDN, FVKESK. Here the CDR3 DNA reads TGTGCCAGCAGTCTGACAGGGTCCTTCTCTGGAAACACCATATATTTT. This encodes CASSLTGSFSGNTIYF.

As concerns this clone: Within the sample, other DNA sequences also encode this same CDR3. The V gene is TRBV9, the J gene TRBJ2-1; 8 bases map to TRBD2. This CDR3 is built from 12 residues. The ends lost 7 bases at V and 9 bases at J; junction bases unmatched: 6. Germline V gene lookup returns CDR1 SGDLS and CDR2 YYNGEE. The CDR3 spells CASGAGGSEQFF. The CDR3 nucleotides are TGTGCCAGCGGGGCGGGAGGAAGTGAGCAGTTCTTC. The full variable domain, completed using reference TRBV9 and TRBJ2-1, is DSGVTQTPKHLITATGQRVTLRCSPRSGDLSVYWYQQSLDQGLQFLIQYYNGEERAKGNILERFSAQQFPDLHSELNLSSLELGDSALYFCASGAGGSEQFFGPGTRLTVL.

The chain employs TRBV29-1 and TRBJ2-3; 9 nucleotides line up with TRBD2. The CDR3 is 13 residues long. Germline V gives CDR1 SQVTM, CDR2 ANQGSEA. The trim removed 4 bases at V and 7 bases at J, leaving 6 bases unmatched. This CDR3 reads CSVGTSDLHTQYF. The CDR3, as DNA: TGCAGCGTTGGGACTAGCGACCTTCATACGCAGTATTTT.

This clone was counted a single time. The J gene is TRBJ1-2, the V gene TRBV7-9; the D gene is possibly TRBD1 (5 bases). The CDR3 is 17 residues long. Germline lookup yields CDR1 SEHNR and CDR2 FQNEAQ (reference sequence). Trimming cost V 1 base and J 4 bases, with 19 bases left between them. The CDR3 reads CASSLGSYPGGAYGYTF. In DNA form, the CDR3 reads TGTGCCAGCAGCTTAGGCTCCTACCCGGGGGGAGCCTATGGCTACACCTTC.

This chain uses TRBV3-1 (or the pseudogene TRBV3-2) with TRBJ2-1; 9 nucleotides agree with TRBD2. V trimming: 1 base; J trimming: 8 bases; junction bases outside the gene matches: 12. Germline CDR1 reads LGHDT; CDR2 reads YNNKEL (reference sequence). This CDR3 has 17 residues. The DNA of the CDR3 is TGTGCCAGCAGCCAAGGGTTGGCGGGAGGGCCATTGGATGAGCAGTTCTTC. Translated: CASSQGLAGGPLDEQFF.

The J gene is TRBJ1-5, the V gene TRBV6-5, with D possibly being TRBD1 (5 bases). The CDR3 is 16 residues long. Germline V lookup: CDR1 MNHEY, CDR2 SVGAGI. Trimming left V 4 bases short and J 0 bases short, with 13 bases between. CDR3 DNA sequence: TGTGCCAGCAGTTCCCTGGGGGGATATAGCAATCAGCCCCAGCATTTT. It encodes CASSSLGGYSNQPQHF.

Details on this clone: The sample holds other DNA sequences that translate to the same CDR3. This chain uses TRBV7-9 with TRBJ2-5, with 8 bases fitting TRBD2. V shed 1 base, J shed 1 base, and the junction held 2 bases outside the gene matches. Germline CDR1 reads SEHNR; CDR2 reads FQNEAQ (reference sequence). The CDR3 contains 15 residues. Written as DNA, the CDR3 is TGTGCCAGCAGCTTAGGCCTAGCGGGCCAAGAGACCCAGTACTTC. Its protein is CASSLGLAGQETQYF.

The chain couples TRBV3-1 (or the pseudogene TRBV3-2) to TRBJ1-6, with 9 bases that match TRBD1. The ends lost 3 bases at V and 10 bases at J; junction bases unmatched: 4. There are 14 residues in the CDR3. Germline V gives CDR1 LGHDT, CDR2 YNNKEL (reference sequence). CDR3 sequence: CASSQGQGQSPLHF. The CDR3 DNA follows: TGTGCCAGCAGCCAGGGACAGGGACAATCACCCCTCCACTTT.